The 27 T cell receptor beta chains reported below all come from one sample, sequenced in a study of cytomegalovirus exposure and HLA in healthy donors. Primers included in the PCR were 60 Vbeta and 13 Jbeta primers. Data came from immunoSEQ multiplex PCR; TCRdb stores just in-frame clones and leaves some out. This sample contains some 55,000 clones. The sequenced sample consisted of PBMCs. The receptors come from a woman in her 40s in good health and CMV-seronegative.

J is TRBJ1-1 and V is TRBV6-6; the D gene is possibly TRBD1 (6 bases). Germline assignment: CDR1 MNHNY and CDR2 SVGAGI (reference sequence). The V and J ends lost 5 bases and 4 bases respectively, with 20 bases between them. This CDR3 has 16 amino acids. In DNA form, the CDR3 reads TGTGCCAGCAGTCGGGATACAGGGTTCGGTAGCACTGAAGCTTTCTTT. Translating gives CASSRDTGFGSTEAFF.

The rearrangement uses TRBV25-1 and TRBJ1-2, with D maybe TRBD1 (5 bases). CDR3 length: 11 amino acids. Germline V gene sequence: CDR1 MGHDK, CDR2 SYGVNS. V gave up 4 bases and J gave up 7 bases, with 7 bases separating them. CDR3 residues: CASSAGGGYTF. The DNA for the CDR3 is TGTGCCAGCAGTGCGGGGGGTGGCTACACCTTC.

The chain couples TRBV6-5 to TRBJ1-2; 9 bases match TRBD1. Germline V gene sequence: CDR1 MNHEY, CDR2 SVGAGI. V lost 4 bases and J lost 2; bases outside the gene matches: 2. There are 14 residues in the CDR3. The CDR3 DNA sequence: TGTGCCAGCAGTTCCGGGACAGGGAACTATGGCTACACCTTC. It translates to CASSSGTGNYGYTF.

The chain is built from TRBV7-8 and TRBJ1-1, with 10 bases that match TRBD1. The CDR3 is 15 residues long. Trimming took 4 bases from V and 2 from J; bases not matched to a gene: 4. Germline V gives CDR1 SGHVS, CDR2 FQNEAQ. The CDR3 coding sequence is TGTGCCAGCAGCTCCGGACAGGGGGTCAACACTGAAGCTTTCTTT. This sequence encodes CASSSGQGVNTEAFF.

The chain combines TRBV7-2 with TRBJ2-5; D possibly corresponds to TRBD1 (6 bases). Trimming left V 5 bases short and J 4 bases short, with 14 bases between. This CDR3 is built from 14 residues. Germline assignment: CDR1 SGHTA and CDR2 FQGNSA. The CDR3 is CASSLTGTAETQYF. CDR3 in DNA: TGTGCCAGCAGCCTTACAGGGACGGCAGAGACCCAGTACTTC.

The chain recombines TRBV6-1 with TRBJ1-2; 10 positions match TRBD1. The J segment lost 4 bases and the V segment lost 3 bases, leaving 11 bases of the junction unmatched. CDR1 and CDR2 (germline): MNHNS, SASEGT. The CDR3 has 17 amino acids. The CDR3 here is CASSDGRQGAGRYGYTF. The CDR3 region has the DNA TGTGCCAGCAGTGATGGACGACAGGGGGCTGGTCGCTATGGCTACACCTTC.

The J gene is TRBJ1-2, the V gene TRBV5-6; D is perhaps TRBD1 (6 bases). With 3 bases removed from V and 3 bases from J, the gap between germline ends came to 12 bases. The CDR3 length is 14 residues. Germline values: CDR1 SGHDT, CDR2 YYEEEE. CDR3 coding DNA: TGTGCCAGCAGCTCGCCACCAGGGGACTATGGCTACACCTTC. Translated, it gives CASSSPPGDYGYTF.

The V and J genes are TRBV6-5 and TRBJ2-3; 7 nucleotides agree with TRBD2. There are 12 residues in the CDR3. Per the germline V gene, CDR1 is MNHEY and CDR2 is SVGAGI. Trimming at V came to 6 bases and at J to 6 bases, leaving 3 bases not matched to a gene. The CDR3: CASSGLGDTQYF. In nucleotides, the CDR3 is TGTGCCAGCAGCGGACTAGGGGATACGCAGTATTTT.

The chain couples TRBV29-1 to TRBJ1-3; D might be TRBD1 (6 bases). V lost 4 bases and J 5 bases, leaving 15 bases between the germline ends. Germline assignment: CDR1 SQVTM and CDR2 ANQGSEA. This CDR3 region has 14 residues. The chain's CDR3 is CSVGSMGARNTIYF. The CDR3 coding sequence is TGCAGCGTTGGGTCAATGGGGGCCAGAAACACCATATATTTT. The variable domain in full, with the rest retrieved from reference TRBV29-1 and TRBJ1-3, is SAVISQKPSRDICQRGTSLTIQCQVDSQVTMMFWYRQQPGQSLTLIATANQGSEATYESGFVIDKFPISRPNLTFSTLTVSNMSPEDSSIYLCSVGSMGARNTIYFGEGSWLTVV.

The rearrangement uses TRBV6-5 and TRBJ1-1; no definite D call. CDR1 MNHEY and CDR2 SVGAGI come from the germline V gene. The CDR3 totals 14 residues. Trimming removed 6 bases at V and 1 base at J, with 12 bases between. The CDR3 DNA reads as TGTGCCAGCAGCCCCGGGGAGGGGAACACTGAAGCTTTCTTT. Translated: CASSPGEGNTEAFF.

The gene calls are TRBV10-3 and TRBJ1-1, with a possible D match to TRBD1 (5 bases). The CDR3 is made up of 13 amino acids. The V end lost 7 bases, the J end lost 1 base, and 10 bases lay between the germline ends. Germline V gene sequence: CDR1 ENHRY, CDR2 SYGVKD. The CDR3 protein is CAITGRENTEAFF. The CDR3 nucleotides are TGTGCCATCACGGGCAGGGAGAACACTGAAGCTTTCTTT.

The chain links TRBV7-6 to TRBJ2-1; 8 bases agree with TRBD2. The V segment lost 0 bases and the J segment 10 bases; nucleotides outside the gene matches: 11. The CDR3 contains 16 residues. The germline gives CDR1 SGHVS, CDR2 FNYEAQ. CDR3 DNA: TGTGCCAGCAGCTTAGCGGTAGCGGGGACCCCCTCCGAGCAGTTCTTC. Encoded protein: CASSLAVAGTPSEQFF.

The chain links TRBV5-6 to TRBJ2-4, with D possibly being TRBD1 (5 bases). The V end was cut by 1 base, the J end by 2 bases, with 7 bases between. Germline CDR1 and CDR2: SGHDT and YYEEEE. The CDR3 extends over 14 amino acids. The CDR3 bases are TGTGCCAGCAGCTTGCAGGGAACCAAAAACATTCAGTACTTC. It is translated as CASSLQGTKNIQYF. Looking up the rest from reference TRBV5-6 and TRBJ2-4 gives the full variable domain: DAGVTQSPTHLIKTRGQQVTLRCSPKSGHDTVSWYQQALGQGPQFIFQYYEEEERQRGNFPDRFSGHQFPNYSSELNVNALLLGDSALYLCASSLQGTKNIQYFGAGTRLSVL.

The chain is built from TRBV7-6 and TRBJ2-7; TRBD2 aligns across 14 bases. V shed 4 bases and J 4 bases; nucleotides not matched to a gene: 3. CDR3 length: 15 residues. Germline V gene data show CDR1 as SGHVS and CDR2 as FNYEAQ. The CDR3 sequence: CASSSGLAGVYEQYF. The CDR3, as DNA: TGTGCCAGCAGCTCGGGACTAGCGGGAGTGTACGAGCAGTACTTC.

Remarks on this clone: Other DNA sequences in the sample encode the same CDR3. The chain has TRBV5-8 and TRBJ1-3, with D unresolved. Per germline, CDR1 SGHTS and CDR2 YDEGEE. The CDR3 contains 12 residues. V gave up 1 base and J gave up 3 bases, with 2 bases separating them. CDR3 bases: TGTGCCAGCAGCTTGCGTGGAAACACCATATATTTT. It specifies CASSLRGNTIYF.

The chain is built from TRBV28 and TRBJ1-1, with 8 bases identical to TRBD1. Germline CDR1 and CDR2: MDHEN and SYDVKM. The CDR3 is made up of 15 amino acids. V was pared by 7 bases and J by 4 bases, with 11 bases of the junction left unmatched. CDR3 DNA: TGTGCCAGCAACCCCCTCAGGGGGCTTGGCACTGAAGCTTTCTTT. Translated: CASNPLRGLGTEAFF.

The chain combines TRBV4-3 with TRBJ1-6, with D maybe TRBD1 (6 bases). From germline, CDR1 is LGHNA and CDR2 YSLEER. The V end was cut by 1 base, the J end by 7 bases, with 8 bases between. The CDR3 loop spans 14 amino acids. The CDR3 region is CASSQVQGNSPLHF. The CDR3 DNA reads TGCGCCAGCAGCCAAGTCCAGGGGAATTCACCCCTCCACTTT.

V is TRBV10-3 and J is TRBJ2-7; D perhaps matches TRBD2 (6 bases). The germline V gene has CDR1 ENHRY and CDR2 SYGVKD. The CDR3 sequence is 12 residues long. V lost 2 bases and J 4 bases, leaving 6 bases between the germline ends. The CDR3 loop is CAISESGYEQYF. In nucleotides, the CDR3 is TGTGCCATCAGTGAGAGCGGGTACGAGCAGTACTTC.

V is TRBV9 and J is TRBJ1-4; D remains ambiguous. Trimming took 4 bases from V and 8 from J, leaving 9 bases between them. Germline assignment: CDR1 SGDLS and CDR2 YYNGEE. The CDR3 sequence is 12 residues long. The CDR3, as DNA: TGTGCCAGCAGCCGCGGCGGGGAAAAACTGTTTTTT. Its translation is CASSRGGEKLFF.

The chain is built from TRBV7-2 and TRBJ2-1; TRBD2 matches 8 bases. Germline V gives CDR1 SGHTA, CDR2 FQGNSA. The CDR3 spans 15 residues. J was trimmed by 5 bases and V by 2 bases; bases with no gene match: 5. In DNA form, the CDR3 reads TGTGCCAGCAGCTTACGCGCGGGAGGAAACAATGAGCAGTTCTTC. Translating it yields CASSLRAGGNNEQFF.

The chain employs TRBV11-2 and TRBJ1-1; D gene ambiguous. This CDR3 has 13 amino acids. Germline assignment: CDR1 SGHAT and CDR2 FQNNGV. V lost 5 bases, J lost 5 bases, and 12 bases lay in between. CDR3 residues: CASSPRAGTEAFF. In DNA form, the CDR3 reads TGTGCCAGCAGCCCCAGAGCGGGTACTGAAGCTTTCTTT.

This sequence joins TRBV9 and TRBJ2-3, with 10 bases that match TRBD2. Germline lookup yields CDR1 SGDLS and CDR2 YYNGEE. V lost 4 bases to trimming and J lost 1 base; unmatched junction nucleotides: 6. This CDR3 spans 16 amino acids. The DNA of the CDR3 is TGTGCCAGCAGCACCACTAGCGGGATTGGCACAGATACGCAGTATTTT. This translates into CASSTTSGIGTDTQYF.

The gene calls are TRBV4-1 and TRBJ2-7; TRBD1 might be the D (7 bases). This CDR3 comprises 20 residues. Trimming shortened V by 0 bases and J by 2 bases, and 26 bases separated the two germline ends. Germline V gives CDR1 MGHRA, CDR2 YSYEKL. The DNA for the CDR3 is TGCGCCAGCAGCCAAGACGAGGCCGCGGGAATAGGGGGCAGAGCCTACGAGCAGTACTTC. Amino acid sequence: CASSQDEAAGIGGRAYEQYF.

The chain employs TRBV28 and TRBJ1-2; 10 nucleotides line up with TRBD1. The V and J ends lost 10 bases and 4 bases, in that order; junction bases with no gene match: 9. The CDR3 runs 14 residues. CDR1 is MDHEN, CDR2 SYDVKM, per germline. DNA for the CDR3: TGTGCCACCGCTCGGACAGGGGGAGGCTATGGCTACACCTTC. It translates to CATARTGGGYGYTF.

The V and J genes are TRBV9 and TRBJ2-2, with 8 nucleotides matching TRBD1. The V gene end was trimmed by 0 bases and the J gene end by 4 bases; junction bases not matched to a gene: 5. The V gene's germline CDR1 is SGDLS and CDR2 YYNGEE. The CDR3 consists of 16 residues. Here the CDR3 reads CASSVGQGIGTGELFF. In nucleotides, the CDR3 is TGTGCCAGCAGCGTAGGACAGGGGATAGGCACCGGGGAGCTGTTTTTT.

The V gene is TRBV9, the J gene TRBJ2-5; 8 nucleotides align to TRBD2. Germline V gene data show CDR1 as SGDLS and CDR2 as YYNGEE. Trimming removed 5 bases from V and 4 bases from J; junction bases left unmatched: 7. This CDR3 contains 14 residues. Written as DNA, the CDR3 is TGTGCCAGCAGTTGGACTAGCTCAGCAGAGACCCAGTACTTC. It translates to CASSWTSSAETQYF.

DNA for the CDR3: TGTGCCAGCAGCAAAGAAGGGGAGGGAGAGAATCAGCCCCAGCATTTT. This translates into CASSKEGEGENQPQHF. The chain recombines TRBV21-1 with TRBJ1-5. TRBV21-1 is annotated as a pseudogene. The CDR3 runs to 16 residues.